These 20 T cell receptor beta chains originate from one sample sequenced in a study of blood T cell repertoires in COVID-19. Method: immunoSEQ multiplex PCR; TCRdb's copy keeps in-frame clones and lacks some. Of 200,000 or so clones in the sample, 88% were seen once. The sample taken for sequencing was PBMCs or T cells enriched from blood (not recorded which). The source is a woman aged 25 to 39 who had recovered from COVID-19.

This chain links TRBV9 with TRBJ2-5; 9 bases map to TRBD2. Germline V lookup: CDR1 SGDLS, CDR2 YYNGEE. J lost 2 bases, V lost 2 bases, and 4 bases had no gene match. The CDR3 is made up of 15 amino acids. CDR3: CASSVLAGSQETQYF. The DNA for the CDR3 is TGTGCCAGCAGCGTCCTAGCGGGGTCACAAGAGACCCAGTACTTC. Variable domain in full (rest from reference TRBV9 and TRBJ2-5): DSGVTQTPKHLITATGQRVTLRCSPRSGDLSVYWYQQSLDQGLQFLIQYYNGEERAKGNILERFSAQQFPDLHSELNLSSLELGDSALYFCASSVLAGSQETQYFGPGTRLLVL.

The chain uses TRBV9 and TRBJ2-3; D is unclear. The CDR3 sequence is 13 residues long. V dropped 2 bases and J dropped 4 bases, with 8 bases sitting between them. The germline V gene encodes CDR1 SGDLS and CDR2 YYNGEE. The CDR3, as DNA: TGTGCCAGCAGCGTGTCGGTGGCAGATACGCAGTATTTT. Translated: CASSVSVADTQYF. Based on the CDR3 plus reference TRBV9 and TRBJ2-3, the full variable domain is DSGVTQTPKHLITATGQRVTLRCSPRSGDLSVYWYQQSLDQGLQFLIQYYNGEERAKGNILERFSAQQFPDLHSELNLSSLELGDSALYFCASSVSVADTQYFGPGTRLTVL.

J is TRBJ2-7 and V is TRBV6-5, with 10 bases fitting TRBD1. Germline lookup yields CDR1 MNHEY and CDR2 SVGAGI. The V segment lost 8 bases and the J segment 4 bases; nucleotides outside the gene matches: 11. This CDR3 is built from 15 residues. The CDR3 region is CASQSRMGQGYEQYF. The CDR3 DNA sequence: TGTGCCAGCCAAAGCCGTATGGGACAGGGGTACGAGCAGTACTTC.

This sequence joins TRBV11-3 and TRBJ2-7; D perhaps matches TRBD1 (5 bases). The V gene lost 2 bases and the J gene lost 1 base, with 6 bases spanning the gap. Germline CDR1 reads SGHNT; CDR2 reads YENEEA. CDR3 length: 13 residues. The CDR3 protein is CASSLRGSYEQYF. Written as DNA, the CDR3 is TGTGCCAGCAGCTTAAGGGGATCCTACGAGCAGTACTTC.

The J gene is TRBJ2-2, the V gene TRBV5-1; 7 positions match TRBD1. CDR3 length equals 15 residues. From germline, CDR1 is SGHRS and CDR2 YFSETQ. Losses at the gene ends were 4 bases for V and 1 base for J; bases not matched to a gene: 4. In DNA form, the CDR3 reads TGCGCCAGCAGCCCCCGGGACAGGAACACCGGGGAGCTGTTTTTT. This gives the protein CASSPRDRNTGELFF. The whole variable domain, remainder taken from reference TRBV5-1 and TRBJ2-2, is KAGVTQTPRYLIKTRGQQVTLSCSPISGHRSVSWYQQTPGQGLQFLFEYFSETQRNKGNFPGRFSGRQFSNSRSEMNVSTLELGDSALYLCASSPRDRNTGELFFGEGSRLTVL.

The rearrangement links TRBV7-8 to TRBJ1-4, with TRBD1 matching 7 bases. Germline loops: CDR1 SGHVS, CDR2 FQNEAQ. V lost 5 bases to trimming and J lost 0 bases; unmatched junction nucleotides: 9. The length of the CDR3 is 17 residues. CDR3: CASSSLRDSATNEKLFF. The CDR3 bases are TGTGCCAGCAGCAGTCTCCGGGACAGTGCAACTAATGAAAAACTGTTTTTT.

This chain connects TRBV19 to TRBJ1-5; D not certain. CDR3 size: 12 residues. In germline, CDR1 is LNHDA, CDR2 SQIVND (reference sequence). V lost 4 bases to trimming and J lost 9 bases, with 10 bases between them. The CDR3 reads CASSTPPGPQHF. DNA for the CDR3: TGTGCCAGTAGTACGCCTCCGGGGCCCCAGCATTTT.

In DNA form, the CDR3 reads TGTGCCAGCAGCTTAGGAAGTGGAGGAGACATCTATGGCTACACCTTC. This translates into CASSLGSGGDIYGYTF. The chain carries TRBV11-2 and TRBJ1-2; no clear D. The germline CDR1 and CDR2 sequences are SGHAT and FQNNGV. The CDR3 has 16 amino acids. V was clipped by 1 base and J by 4 bases, with 16 bases between them.

This chain connects TRBV5-1 to TRBJ1-5, with D perhaps matching TRBD1 (6 bases). In germline, CDR1 is SGHRS, CDR2 YFSETQ. CDR3 length: 14 residues. The ends were cut back, 2 bases at V and 7 bases at J, with 13 bases in the middle. CDR3 DNA: TGCGCCAGCAGCTTTGCAGGGGTGGGGCAGCCCCAGCATTTT. Its translation: CASSFAGVGQPQHF.

V and J are TRBV6-1 and TRBJ1-3, with 9 bases fitting TRBD1. The CDR3 has 16 residues. Trimming at V came to 4 bases and at J to 4 bases, leaving 8 bases not matched to a gene. Germline V lookup: CDR1 MNHNS, CDR2 SASEGT. The CDR3 bases are TGTGCCAGCAGTGCCTCACAGGGGGCAGGAGGAAACACCATATATTTT. It translates to CASSASQGAGGNTIYF.

The chain combines TRBV5-8 with TRBJ1-1, with TRBD1 as a possible D gene (6 bases). This CDR3 spans 14 amino acids. V dropped 3 bases and J dropped 5 bases, with 14 bases sitting between them. Germline CDR1 and CDR2: SGHTS and YDEGEE. The CDR3 spells CASSSAGEVTEAFF. The CDR3 DNA sequence: TGTGCCAGCAGCTCCGCAGGGGAAGTAACTGAAGCTTTCTTT. The full variable domain, rest sourced from reference TRBV5-8 and TRBJ1-1, is EAGVTQSPTHLIKTRGQQATLRCSPISGHTSVYWYQQALGLGLQFLLWYDEGEERNRGNFPPRFSGRQFPNYSSELNVNALELEDSALYLCASSSAGEVTEAFFGQGTRLTVV.

This chain joins TRBV7-8 and TRBJ1-6, with D perhaps TRBD1 (5 bases). The V end was cut by 1 base, the J end by 10 bases, with 14 bases between. In germline, CDR1 is SGHVS, CDR2 FQNEAQ. The CDR3 spans 15 residues. The CDR3 here is CASSLGGVDGSPLHF. CDR3 bases: TGTGCCAGCAGCTTAGGGGGGGTGGATGGCTCACCCCTCCACTTT. The full variable domain, rest sourced from reference TRBV7-8 and TRBJ1-6, is GAGVSQSPRYKVAKRGQDVALRCDPISGHVSLFWYQQALGQGPEFLTYFQNEAQLDKSGLPSDRFFAERPEGSVSTLKIQRTQQEDSAVYLCASSLGGVDGSPLHFGNGTRLTVT.

This chain joins TRBV19 and TRBJ2-7, with 7 bases matching TRBD1. Trimming removed 7 bases from V and 1 base from J; junction bases left unmatched: 7. Germline CDR1 is LNHDA and CDR2 is SQIVND (reference sequence). The CDR3 spans 14 residues. This chain's CDR3 is CASTLTGTSYEQYF. The CDR3 nucleotides read TGTGCCAGTACCCTGACAGGGACATCCTACGAGCAGTACTTC.

The chain employs TRBV18 and TRBJ2-7; D perhaps matches TRBD2 (5 bases). The germline V gene encodes CDR1 KGHSH and CDR2 LQKENI. The CDR3 covers 12 residues. V was cut by 3 bases and J by 6 bases, with 9 bases left in between. CDR3 region: CASSPSGIEQYF. Here the CDR3 DNA reads TGTGCCAGCTCACCGTCGGGGATCGAGCAGTACTTC.

The rearrangement links TRBV4-2 to TRBJ2-1, with 10 bases lining up with TRBD2. The CDR3 has 16 amino acids. After removal of 3 bases from V and 7 bases from J, the junction contained 9 bases not matched to a gene. The germline gives CDR1 LGHNA, CDR2 YNFKEQ. The CDR3 nucleotides read TGTGCCAGCAGCCATTCTAAGCGGGGGGGCTCAAATGAGCAGTTCTTC. This gives the protein CASSHSKRGGSNEQFF.

The rearrangement uses TRBV7-3 and TRBJ2-7; 10 bases fit TRBD2. Germline V gives CDR1 SGHTA, CDR2 FQGTGA. This CDR3 is 14 amino acids long. The trim removed 2 bases at V and 4 bases at J, leaving 2 bases unmatched. CDR3 nucleotides: TGTGCCAGCAGCTTAGGGACTAGCGCATACGAGCAGTACTTC. This sequence encodes CASSLGTSAYEQYF. Supplemented by reference TRBV7-3 and TRBJ2-7, the full variable domain reads GAGVSQTPSNKVTEKGKYVELRCDPISGHTALYWYRQSLGQGPEFLIYFQGTGAADDSGLPNDRFFAVRPEGSVSTLKIQRTERGDSAVYLCASSLGTSAYEQYFGPGTRLTVT.

The V and J genes are TRBV5-6 and TRBJ1-1, with a possible D match to TRBD1 (5 bases). V lost 7 bases to trimming and J lost 6 bases, with 31 bases between them. The CDR3 has 18 residues. CDR1 is SGHDT, CDR2 YYEEEE, per germline. The CDR3 reads CASHSLKLYRQRWAEAFF. The CDR3 DNA is TGTGCCAGCCACAGCTTGAAACTTTATCGACAGAGGTGGGCTGAAGCTTTCTTT.

The rearrangement joins TRBV19 to TRBJ1-2; D gene ambiguous. Germline V gene sequence: CDR1 LNHDA, CDR2 SQIVND (reference sequence). CDR3 length: 14 residues. Trimming cost V 3 bases and J 5 bases, with 13 bases left between them. The CDR3 bases are TGTGCCAGTAGTATTAATCCGGAAGCGTATGGCTACACCTTC. This codes for CASSINPEAYGYTF.

The rearrangement links TRBV19 to TRBJ1-5; 7 nucleotides agree with TRBD1. Trimming at V came to 3 bases and at J to 11 bases, leaving 7 bases not matched to a gene. This CDR3 is built from 13 residues. The germline gives CDR1 LNHDA, CDR2 SQIVND (reference sequence). The CDR3 here is CASSISGTAAQHF. The CDR3 DNA reads TGTGCCAGTAGTATCTCAGGGACAGCGGCCCAGCATTTT. The full variable domain, rest sourced from reference TRBV19 and TRBJ1-5, is DGGITQSPKYLFRKEGQNVTLSCEQNLNHDAMYWYRQDPGQGLRLIYYSQIVNDFQKGDIAEGYSVSREKKESFPLTVTSAQKNPTAFYLCASSISGTAAQHFGDGTRLSIL.

The chain joins TRBV9 to TRBJ1-2; TRBD1 matches at 7 bases. Trimming took 0 bases from V and 5 from J; bases not matched to a gene: 7. Germline loops: CDR1 SGDLS, CDR2 YYNGEE. This CDR3 has 15 residues. CDR3 coding DNA: TGTGCCAGCAGCGTAGCAGGGGACAGCCGATATGGCTACACCTTC. It specifies CASSVAGDSRYGYTF.